The sequence of this TCR beta chain was determined in a study of PD-L1 blockade in urothelial cancer. Study background: Analysis of blood occurred 3 weeks (second dose) and 6 weeks after treatment start. T cells were recovered from blood samples at a median of roughly 150,000. Whole-study findings and limits: Tumor-associated blood clones were expanded more by durable-benefit patients at 3 weeks.

Measured with immunoSEQ multiplex PCR; TCRdb has only the in-frame clones, and not every one. The sample holds tens of thousands of clones; 85% to 90% are singletons and the top ten take 1.5% to 2%. Trimming removed 4 bases at V and 0 bases at J, with 16 bases between. Germline-derived CDR1 and CDR2 are SGHNT and YYREEE (reference sequence). The CDR3 is made up of 16 amino acids. Sample time point: pretreatment peripheral blood. A note on this clone: The antigen remains undetermined.

The origin of this receptor is a man between 60 and 70 years old with urothelial cancer. V usage is TRBV5-4 and J usage is TRBJ1-1; a possible D gene is TRBD1 (5 bases). The source material was PBMCs, sampled around atezolizumab (anti-PD-L1) treatment. The CDR3 is CASSPGDFGMNTEAFF. Written as DNA, the CDR3 is TGTGCCAGCAGCCCGGGGGACTTTGGGATGAACACTGAAGCTTTCTTT. Full variable domain (rest looked up from reference TRBV5-4 and TRBJ1-1): ETGVTQSPTHLIKTRGQQVTLRCSSQSGHNTVSWYQQALGQGPQFIFQYYREEENGRGNFPPRFSGLQFPNYSSELNVNALELDDSALYLCASSPGDFGMNTEAFFGQGTRLTVV.